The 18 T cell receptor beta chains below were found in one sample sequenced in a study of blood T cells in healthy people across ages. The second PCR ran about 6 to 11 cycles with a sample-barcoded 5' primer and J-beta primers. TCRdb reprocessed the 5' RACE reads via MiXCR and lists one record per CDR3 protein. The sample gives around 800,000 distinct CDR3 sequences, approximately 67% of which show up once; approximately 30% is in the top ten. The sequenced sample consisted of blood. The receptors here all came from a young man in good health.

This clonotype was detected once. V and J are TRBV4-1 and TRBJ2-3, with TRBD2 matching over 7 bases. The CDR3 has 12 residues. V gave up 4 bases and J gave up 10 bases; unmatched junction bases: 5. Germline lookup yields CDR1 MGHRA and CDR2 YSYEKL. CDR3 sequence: CASSPTGGAQYF. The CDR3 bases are TGCGCCAGCAGCCCTACGGGAGGAGCGCAGTATTTT.

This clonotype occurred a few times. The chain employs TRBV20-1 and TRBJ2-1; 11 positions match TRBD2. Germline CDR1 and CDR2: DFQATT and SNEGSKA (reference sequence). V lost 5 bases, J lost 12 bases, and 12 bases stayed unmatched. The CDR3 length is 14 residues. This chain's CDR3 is CSAWPGLAVEGQFF. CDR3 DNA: TGCAGTGCTTGGCCGGGACTAGCGGTGGAGGGGCAGTTCTTC.

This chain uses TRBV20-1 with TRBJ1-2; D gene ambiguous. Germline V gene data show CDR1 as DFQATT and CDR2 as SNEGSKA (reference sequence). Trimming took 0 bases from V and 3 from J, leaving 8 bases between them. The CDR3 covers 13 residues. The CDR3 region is CSARDYGDYGYTF. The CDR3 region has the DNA TGCAGTGCTAGAGATTACGGAGACTATGGCTACACCTTC.

CDR3 protein: CASSQGQGAKLSYEQYF. CDR3 sequence (DNA): TGTGCCAGCAGCCAAGGACAGGGGGCCAAACTAAGCTACGAGCAGTACTTC. The chain joins TRBV4-2 to TRBJ2-1; 10 bases are a match to TRBD1. The J call may be in error: the DNA end matches TRBJ2-7 better. This CDR3 region has 17 residues. Germline V gene data show CDR1 as LGHNA and CDR2 as YNFKEQ.

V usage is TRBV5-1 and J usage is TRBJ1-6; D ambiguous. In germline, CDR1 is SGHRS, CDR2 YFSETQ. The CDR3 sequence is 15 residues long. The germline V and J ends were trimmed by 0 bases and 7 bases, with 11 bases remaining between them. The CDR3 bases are TGCGCCAGCAGCTTGGAAGTCAGCTCCAATTCACCCCTCCACTTT. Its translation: CASSLEVSSNSPLHF.

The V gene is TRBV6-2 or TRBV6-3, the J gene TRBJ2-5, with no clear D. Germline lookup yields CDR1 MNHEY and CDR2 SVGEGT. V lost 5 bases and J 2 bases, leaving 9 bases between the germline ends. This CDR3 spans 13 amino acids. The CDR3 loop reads CASSLVLQETQYF. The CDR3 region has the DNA TGTGCCAGCAGTCTGGTTCTACAAGAGACCCAGTACTTC.

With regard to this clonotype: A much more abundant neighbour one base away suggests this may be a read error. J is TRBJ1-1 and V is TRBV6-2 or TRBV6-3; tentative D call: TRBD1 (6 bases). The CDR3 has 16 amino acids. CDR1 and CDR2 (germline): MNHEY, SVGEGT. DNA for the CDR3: TGTGCCGGCAGTTACGCCGGACAGACCATGAACACTGAAGCTTTCTTT. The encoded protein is CAGSYAGQTMNTEAFF.

Written as DNA, the CDR3 is TGTGCCAGCAGCTTTCGTCAGGCGGCGGAGAATTCACCCCTCCACTTT. Translated, it gives CASSFRQAAENSPLHF. The chain is built from TRBV7-2 and TRBJ1-6; D gene unclear. The CDR3 covers 16 residues. The germline V gene has CDR1 SGHTA and CDR2 FQGNSA. Trimming took off 3 bases at V and 7 bases at J, with 16 bases between the two ends.

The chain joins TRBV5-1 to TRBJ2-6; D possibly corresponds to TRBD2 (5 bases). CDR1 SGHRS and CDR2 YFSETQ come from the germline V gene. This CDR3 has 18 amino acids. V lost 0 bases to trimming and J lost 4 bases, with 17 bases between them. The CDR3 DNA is TGCGCCAGCAGCTTGGAATTGATCGGGGTTGCCGGGGCCAACGTCCTGACTTTC. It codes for CASSLELIGVAGANVLTF. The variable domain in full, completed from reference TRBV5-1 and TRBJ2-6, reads KAGVTQTPRYLIKTRGQQVTLSCSPISGHRSVSWYQQTPGQGLQFLFEYFSETQRNKGNFPGRFSGRQFSNSRSEMNVSTLELGDSALYLCASSLELIGVAGANVLTFGAGSRLTVL.

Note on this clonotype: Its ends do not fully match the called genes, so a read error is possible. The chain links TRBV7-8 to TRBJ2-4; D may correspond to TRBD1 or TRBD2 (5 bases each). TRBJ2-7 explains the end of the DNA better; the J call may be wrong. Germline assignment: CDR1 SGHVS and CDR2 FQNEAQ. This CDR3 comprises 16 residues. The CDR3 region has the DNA TGTGTCAGCAGCTTGGACATGGGGAGTCCTGCCTACGAGCAGTACTTC. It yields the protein CVSSLDMGSPAYEQYF.

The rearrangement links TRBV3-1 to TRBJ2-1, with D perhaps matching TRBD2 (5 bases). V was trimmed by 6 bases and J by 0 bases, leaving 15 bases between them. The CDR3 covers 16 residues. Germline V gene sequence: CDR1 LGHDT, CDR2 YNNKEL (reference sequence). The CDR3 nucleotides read TGTGCCAGCAGATCCGAGGGAGCGGACTCCTACAATGAGCAGTTCTTC. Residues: CASRSEGADSYNEQFF.

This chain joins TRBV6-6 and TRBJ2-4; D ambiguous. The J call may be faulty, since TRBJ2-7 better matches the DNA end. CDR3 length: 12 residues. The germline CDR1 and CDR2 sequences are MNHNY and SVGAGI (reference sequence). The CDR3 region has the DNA TGTGCCAGCAGTTACGAAGGCCACGAGCAGTACTTC. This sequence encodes CASSYEGHEQYF.

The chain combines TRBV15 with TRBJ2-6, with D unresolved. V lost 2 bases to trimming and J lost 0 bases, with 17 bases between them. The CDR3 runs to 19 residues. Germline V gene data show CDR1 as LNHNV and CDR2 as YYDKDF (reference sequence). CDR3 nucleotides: TGTGCCACCAGCAGATCCCGGACGGCTTCCCTCTCTGGGGCCAACGTCCTGACTTTC. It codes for CATSRSRTASLSGANVLTF.

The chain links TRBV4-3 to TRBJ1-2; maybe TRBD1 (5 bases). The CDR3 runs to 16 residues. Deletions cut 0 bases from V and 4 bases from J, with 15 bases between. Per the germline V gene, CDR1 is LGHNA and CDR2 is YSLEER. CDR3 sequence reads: CASSQDDLRVGYGYTF. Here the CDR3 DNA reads TGCGCCAGCAGCCAAGATGACCTCAGGGTTGGCTATGGCTACACCTTC.

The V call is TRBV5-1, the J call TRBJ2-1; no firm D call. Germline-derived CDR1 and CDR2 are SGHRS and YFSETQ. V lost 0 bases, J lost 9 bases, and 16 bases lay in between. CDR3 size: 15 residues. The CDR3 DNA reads TGCGCCAGCAGCTTGGGGCCCCCACTTTACCGTGAGCAGTTCTTC. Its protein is CASSLGPPLYREQFF.

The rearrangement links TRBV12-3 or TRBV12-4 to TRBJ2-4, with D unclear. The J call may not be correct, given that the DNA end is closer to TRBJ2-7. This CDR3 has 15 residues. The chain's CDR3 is CASSPEGLLCYEQYF. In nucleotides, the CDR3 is TGTGCCAGCAGTCCCGAAGGGCTGTTATGTTACGAGCAGTACTTC.

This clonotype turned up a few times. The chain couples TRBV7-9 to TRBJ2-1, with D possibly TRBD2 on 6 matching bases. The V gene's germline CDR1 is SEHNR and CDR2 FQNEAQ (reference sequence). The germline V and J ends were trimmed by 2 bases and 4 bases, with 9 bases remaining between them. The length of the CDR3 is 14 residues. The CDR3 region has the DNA TGTGCCAGCAGCTTAACGGGAGAATACAATGAGCAGTTCTTC. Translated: CASSLTGEYNEQFF.

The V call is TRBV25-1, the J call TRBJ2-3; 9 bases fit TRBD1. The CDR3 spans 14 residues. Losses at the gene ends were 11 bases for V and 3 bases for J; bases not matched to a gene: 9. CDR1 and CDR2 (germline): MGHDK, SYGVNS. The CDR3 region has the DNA TGTGCCGGAAGTAGTGGACAGGGGACAGATACGCAGTATTTT. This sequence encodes CAGSSGQGTDTQYF.